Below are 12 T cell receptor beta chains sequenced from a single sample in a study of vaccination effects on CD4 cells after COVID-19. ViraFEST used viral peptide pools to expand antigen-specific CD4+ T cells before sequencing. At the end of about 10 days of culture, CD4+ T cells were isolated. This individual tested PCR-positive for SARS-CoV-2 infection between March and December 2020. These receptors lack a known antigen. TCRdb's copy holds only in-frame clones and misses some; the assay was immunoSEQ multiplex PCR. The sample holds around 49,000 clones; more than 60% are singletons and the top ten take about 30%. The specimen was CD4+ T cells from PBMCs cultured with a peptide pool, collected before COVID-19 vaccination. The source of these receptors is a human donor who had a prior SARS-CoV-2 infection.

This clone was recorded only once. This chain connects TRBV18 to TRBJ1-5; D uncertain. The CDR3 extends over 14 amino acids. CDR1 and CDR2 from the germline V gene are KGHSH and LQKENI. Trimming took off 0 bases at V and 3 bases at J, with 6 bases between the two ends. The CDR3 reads CASSPPSPNQPQHF. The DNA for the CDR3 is TGTGCCAGCTCACCACCTAGCCCCAATCAGCCCCAGCATTTT. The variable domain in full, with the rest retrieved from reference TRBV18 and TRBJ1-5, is NAGVMQNPRHLVRRRGQEARLRCSPMKGHSHVYWYRQLPEEGLKFMVYLQKENIIDESGMPKERFSAEFPKEGPSILRIQQVVRGDSAAYFCASSPPSPNQPQHFGDGTRLSIL.

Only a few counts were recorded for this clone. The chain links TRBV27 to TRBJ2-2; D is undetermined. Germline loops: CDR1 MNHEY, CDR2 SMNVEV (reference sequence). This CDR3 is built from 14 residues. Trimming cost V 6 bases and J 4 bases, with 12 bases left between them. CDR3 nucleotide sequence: TGTGCCAGCAGATTTGTAGGTGGCACCGGGGAGCTGTTTTTT. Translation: CASRFVGGTGELFF.

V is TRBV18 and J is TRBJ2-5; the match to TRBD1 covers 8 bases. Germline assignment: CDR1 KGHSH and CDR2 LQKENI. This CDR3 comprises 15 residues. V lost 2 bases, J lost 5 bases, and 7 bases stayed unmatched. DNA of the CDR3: TGTGCCAGCTCACCAAATCAGGGGGCAGGGGAGACCCAGTACTTC. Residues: CASSPNQGAGETQYF.

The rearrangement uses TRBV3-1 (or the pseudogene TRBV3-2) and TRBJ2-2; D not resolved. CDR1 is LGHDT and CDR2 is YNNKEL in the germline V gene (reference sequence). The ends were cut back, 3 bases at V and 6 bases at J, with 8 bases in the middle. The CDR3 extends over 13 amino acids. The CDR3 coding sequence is TGTGCCAGCAGCCAGAGAGGCGCCGGGGAGCTGTTTTTT. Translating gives CASSQRGAGELFF.

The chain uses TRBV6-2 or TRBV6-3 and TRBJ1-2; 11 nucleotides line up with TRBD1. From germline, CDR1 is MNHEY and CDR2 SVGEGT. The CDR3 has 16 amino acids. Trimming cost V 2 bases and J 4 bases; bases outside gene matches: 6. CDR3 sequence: CASSYVRTGGGYGYTF. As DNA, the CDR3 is TGTGCCAGCAGTTACGTACGGACAGGGGGCGGCTATGGCTACACCTTC.

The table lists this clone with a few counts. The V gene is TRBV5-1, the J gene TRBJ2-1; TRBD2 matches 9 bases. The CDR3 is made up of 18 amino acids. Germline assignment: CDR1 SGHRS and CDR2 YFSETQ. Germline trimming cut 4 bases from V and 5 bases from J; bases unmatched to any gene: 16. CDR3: CASSGDQRSGGLHNEQFF. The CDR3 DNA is TGCGCCAGCAGCGGGGATCAGAGGAGCGGGGGGCTTCACAATGAGCAGTTCTTC.

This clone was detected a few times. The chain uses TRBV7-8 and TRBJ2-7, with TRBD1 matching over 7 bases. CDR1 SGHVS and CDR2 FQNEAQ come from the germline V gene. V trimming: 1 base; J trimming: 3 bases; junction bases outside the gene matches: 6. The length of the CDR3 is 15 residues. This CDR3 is CASSLEGASVYEQYF. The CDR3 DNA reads TGTGCCAGCAGCTTAGAGGGGGCGAGCGTCTACGAGCAGTACTTC. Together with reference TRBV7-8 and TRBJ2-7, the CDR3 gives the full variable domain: GAGVSQSPRYKVAKRGQDVALRCDPISGHVSLFWYQQALGQGPEFLTYFQNEAQLDKSGLPSDRFFAERPEGSVSTLKIQRTQQEDSAVYLCASSLEGASVYEQYFGPGTRLTVT.

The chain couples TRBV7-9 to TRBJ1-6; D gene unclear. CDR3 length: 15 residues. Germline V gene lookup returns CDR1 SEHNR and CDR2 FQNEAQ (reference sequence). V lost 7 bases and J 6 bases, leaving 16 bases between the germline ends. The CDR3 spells CASTDRRHVNSPLHF. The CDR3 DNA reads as TGTGCCAGCACCGACCGACGACACGTTAATTCACCCCTCCACTTT.

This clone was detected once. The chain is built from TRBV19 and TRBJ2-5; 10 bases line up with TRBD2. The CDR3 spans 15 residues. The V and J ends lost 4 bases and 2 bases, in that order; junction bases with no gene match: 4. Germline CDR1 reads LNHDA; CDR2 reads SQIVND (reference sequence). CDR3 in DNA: TGTGCCAGTAGTAGTCCTAGCGGGAGTCAAGAGACCCAGTACTTC. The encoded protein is CASSSPSGSQETQYF.

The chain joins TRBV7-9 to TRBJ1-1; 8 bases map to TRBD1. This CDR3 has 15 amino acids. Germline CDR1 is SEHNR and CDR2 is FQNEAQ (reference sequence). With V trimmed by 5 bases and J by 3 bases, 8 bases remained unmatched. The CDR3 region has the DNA TGTGCCAGCAGCAAACAGGGGGGTGAATACACTGAAGCTTTCTTT. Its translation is CASSKQGGEYTEAFF.

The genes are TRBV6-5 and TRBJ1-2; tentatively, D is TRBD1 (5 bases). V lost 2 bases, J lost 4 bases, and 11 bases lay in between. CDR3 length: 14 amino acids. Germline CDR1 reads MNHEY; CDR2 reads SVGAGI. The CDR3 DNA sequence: TGTGCCAGCAGTTACGGTGACAGAGTCTATGGCTACACCTTC. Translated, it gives CASSYGDRVYGYTF.

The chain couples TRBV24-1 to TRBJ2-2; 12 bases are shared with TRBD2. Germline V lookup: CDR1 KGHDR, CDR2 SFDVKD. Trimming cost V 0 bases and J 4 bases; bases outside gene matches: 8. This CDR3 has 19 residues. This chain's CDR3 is CATSDLGTTSGRRTGELFF. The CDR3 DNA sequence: TGTGCCACCAGTGATTTGGGGACTACTAGCGGGAGGCGCACCGGGGAGCTGTTTTTT.